Below are 30 T cell receptor beta chains sequenced from a single sample in a study of T cells in Graves' hyperthyroidism and ophthalmopathy. Amplification of TCR beta CDR3 regions used RNA as the template. RT-PCR in the first round (using the HTBI primer set) targeted the TCR CDR3. A single record per CDR3 protein comes from TCRdb applying MiXCR to the multiplex PCR reads. The sample includes over 700,000 distinct CDR3 sequences, roughly 40% seen only once; the top ten take around 9.3%. Material for sequencing was blood. All receptors derive from a man aged 18 to 30 with Graves' hyperthyroidism.

There are a few counts of this clonotype. The chain links TRBV20-1 to TRBJ1-2; no definite D call. The CDR3 length is 12 residues. Trimming pared 5 bases from V and 0 bases from J, leaving 7 bases between. In germline, CDR1 is DFQATT, CDR2 SNEGSKA (reference sequence). CDR3 amino acids: CSAQTPNYGYTF. The CDR3, as DNA: TGCAGTGCTCAGACGCCTAACTATGGCTACACCTTC.

A few counts support this clonotype. V is TRBV11-2 and J is TRBJ1-5, with a tentative D call TRBD1 (6 bases). The CDR3 sequence is 16 residues long. Germline CDR1 is SGHAT and CDR2 is FQNNGV. Trimming shortened V by 5 bases and J by 6 bases, and 20 bases separated the two germline ends. This CDR3 reads CASSQDEQGWSQPQHF. DNA for the CDR3: TGTGCCAGCAGCCAAGATGAACAGGGTTGGAGTCAGCCCCAGCATTTT.

CDR3 DNA sequence: TGTGCCATCAGTGAGAGTAACAGGGGGTCCGGCTACACCTTC. Translated, it gives CAISESNRGSGYTF. The V gene is TRBV10-3, the J gene TRBJ1-2; TRBD1 aligns across 8 bases. This CDR3 comprises 14 residues. Trimming removed 2 bases from V and 8 bases from J; junction bases left unmatched: 7. Germline V gene sequence: CDR1 ENHRY, CDR2 SYGVKD.

This clonotype was seen at least ten times. This rearrangement joins TRBV20-1 to TRBJ1-2; D not resolved. Trimming took 0 bases from V and 4 from J, leaving 15 bases between them. There are 15 residues in the CDR3. The germline V gene encodes CDR1 DFQATT and CDR2 SNEGSKA (reference sequence). The DNA for the CDR3 is TGCAGTGCTAGAGATCCAGTTGTCTACAGCTATGGCTACACCTTC. Residues: CSARDPVVYSYGYTF.

The chain combines TRBV7-6 with TRBJ2-7, with 12 bases matching TRBD1. Germline CDR1 and CDR2: SGHVS and FNYEAQ. The CDR3 consists of 18 residues. The J segment lost 0 bases and the V segment lost 3 bases, leaving 9 bases of the junction unmatched. In nucleotides, the CDR3 is TGTGCCAGCAGCTTTGGAGTGGGGGGACAGGGGGCCTCCTACGAGCAGTACTTC. Translated: CASSFGVGGQGASYEQYF.

To note about this clonotype: The junction departs from germline at one end; a sequencing error may be responsible. The gene calls are TRBV5-1 and TRBJ1-5; D is uncertain. The CDR3 length is 12 residues. Germline V gives CDR1 SGHRS, CDR2 YFSETQ. The CDR3 reads CASAGPNQPRHF. The CDR3 bases are TGCGCCAGCGCCGGACCGAACCAGCCCCGGCATTTT.

This clonotype was counted at least ten times. Here the CDR3 reads CASRLGADNQPQHF. DNA for the CDR3: TGTGCCAGCAGGCTCGGGGCAGACAATCAGCCCCAGCATTTT. The chain links TRBV6-5 to TRBJ1-5; tentatively, D is TRBD1 (5 bases). Germline loops: CDR1 MNHEY, CDR2 SVGAGI. This CDR3 region has 14 residues. V was clipped by 6 bases and J by 3 bases, with 12 bases between them.

This clonotype was seen a few times. The V and J genes are TRBV19 and TRBJ2-7; D is possibly TRBD2 (6 bases). Germline V gene data show CDR1 as LNHDA and CDR2 as SQIVND (reference sequence). Between the trimmed V and J ends, which lost 6 bases and 6 bases, there was a span of 12 bases. The CDR3 is 12 amino acids. This CDR3 reads CASSPGLSEQYF. In nucleotides, the CDR3 is TGTGCCAGTAGCCCGGGACTCAGCGAGCAGTACTTC.

The table lists this clonotype with a few counts. The rearrangement links TRBV2 to TRBJ2-7; TRBD2 matches at 7 bases. CDR1 and CDR2 (germline): SNHLY, FYNNEI. CDR3 length: 12 amino acids. J gave up 4 bases and V 11 bases, and 8 bases lay outside the gene matches. CDR3 region: CAGGGGGYEQYF. CDR3 in DNA: TGTGCCGGTGGCGGGGGTGGGTACGAGCAGTACTTC.

In its sample, this clonotype was seen many times. The V gene is TRBV24-1, the J gene TRBJ1-5; no firm D call. V was cut by 4 bases and J by 5 bases, with 14 bases left in between. Germline CDR1 KGHDR, CDR2 SFDVKD. The CDR3 is 15 amino acids. As DNA, the CDR3 is TGTGCCACCAGTGACTCCCTACGCGGGGATCAGCCCCAGCATTTT. Its translation is CATSDSLRGDQPQHF.

The V gene is TRBV7-2, the J gene TRBJ1-1; D unresolved. Trimming stripped 6 bases from V and 2 bases from J, with 13 bases between. Per germline, CDR1 SGHTA and CDR2 FQGNSA. The CDR3 is made up of 14 amino acids. CDR3 sequence (DNA): TGTGCCAGCAGACCCGCCGACGGAAACACTGAAGCTTTCTTT. Translation gives CASRPADGNTEAFF.

CDR3 in amino acids: CSARSGIVAYEQYF. CDR3 sequence (DNA): TGCAGTGCTAGATCGGGAATCGTGGCCTACGAGCAGTACTTC. This chain connects TRBV20-1 to TRBJ2-7; weak D call: TRBD2 (5 bases). This CDR3 contains 14 residues. Germline values: CDR1 DFQATT, CDR2 SNEGSKA (reference sequence). The V end lost 2 bases, the J end lost 2 bases, and 13 bases lay between the germline ends.

A few counts support this clonotype. The J gene is TRBJ1-1, the V gene TRBV6-5; D may be TRBD1 (6 bases). Trimming took 5 bases from V and 4 from J, leaving 17 bases between them. Germline CDR1 and CDR2: MNHEY and SVGAGI. The CDR3 has 15 amino acids. In nucleotides, the CDR3 is TGTGCCAGCAGTGTCTCGACAGGAACCCCCACTGAAGCTTTCTTT. This sequence encodes CASSVSTGTPTEAFF.

This clonotype was recorded many times. The chain recombines TRBV10-3 with TRBJ2-7; 7 bases agree with TRBD1. With V trimmed by 7 bases and J by 0 bases, 6 bases remained unmatched. CDR3 length equals 14 residues. The germline V gene encodes CDR1 ENHRY and CDR2 SYGVKD. DNA for the CDR3: TGTGCCATCAAGGACAGGCCCCTCTCCTACGAGCAGTACTTC. Protein: CAIKDRPLSYEQYF.

This clonotype was picked up one time. This may stem from a read error, because a much larger clone lies one nucleotide away. The chain employs TRBV20-1 and TRBJ2-7, with a possible D match to TRBD1 (6 bases). CDR3 length: 13 amino acids. Trimming took 6 bases from V and 3 from J, leaving 15 bases between them. Germline CDR1 DFQATT, CDR2 SNEGSKA (reference sequence). The CDR3 spells CSAAGDGGYEQYF. For the CDR3, the DNA is TGCAGTGCGGCAGGGGATGGAGGCTACGAGCAGTACTTC.

The chain employs TRBV2 and TRBJ2-7; possibly TRBD1 for D (6 bases). V lost 3 bases, J lost 7 bases, and 16 bases lay in between. Germline V gene data show CDR1 as SNHLY and CDR2 as FYNNEI. CDR3 size: 14 residues. CDR3 in DNA: TGTGCCAGCAGTGATACAGGGTGGTACGAGGAGCAGTACTTC. Its translation is CASSDTGWYEEQYF.

The sample holds a few counts of this clonotype. The CDR3 sequence is CASSYLGTRKLFF. Written as DNA, the CDR3 is TGTGCCAGCAGTTACCTGGGGACTCGAAAACTGTTTTTT. The chain has TRBV6-5 and TRBJ1-4, with D possibly TRBD1 on 5 matching bases. The germline gives CDR1 MNHEY, CDR2 SVGAGI. Trimming removed 2 bases at V and 10 bases at J, with 11 bases between. The CDR3 has 13 amino acids.

About this clonotype itself: The CDR3 end shows no conserved phenylalanine or tryptophan, and so a read error is likely. The chain couples TRBV29-1 to TRBJ1-2, with 10 nucleotides matching TRBD1. With 7 bases clipped from V and 6 bases from J, the junction kept 8 bases outside the gene matches. The germline V gene has CDR1 SQVTM and CDR2 ANQGSEA. This CDR3 contains 13 residues. CDR3 protein: CSAEGTGEDGYTL. In DNA, the CDR3 is TGCAGCGCCGAGGGGACAGGGGAAGATGGCTACACCCTC.

This clonotype was seen at least ten times. The chain recombines TRBV11-3 with TRBJ1-2, with D possibly TRBD1 on 5 matching bases. The CDR3 sequence is 13 residues long. Germline CDR1 reads SGHNT; CDR2 reads YENEEA. V lost 2 bases and J 8 bases, leaving 12 bases between the germline ends. The CDR3 DNA follows: TGTGCCAGCAGCTTACAGGCAGGGTTGGGCTACACCTTC. The encoded protein is CASSLQAGLGYTF. Full variable domain (remainder filled in from reference TRBV11-3 and TRBJ1-2): EAGVVQSPRYKIIEKKQPVAFWCNPISGHNTLYWYLQNLGQGPELLIRYENEEAVDDSQLPKDRFSAERLKGVDSTLKIQPAELGDSAVYLCASSLQAGLGYTFGSGTRLTVV.

The chain is built from TRBV20-1 and TRBJ1-2; 9 nucleotides agree with TRBD1. Germline V gene data show CDR1 as DFQATT and CDR2 as SNEGSKA (reference sequence). The CDR3 totals 16 residues. V lost 4 bases and J lost 6; bases outside the gene matches: 15. CDR3 sequence reads: CSATPYPGQGIHGYTF. Here the CDR3 DNA reads TGCAGTGCTACCCCCTATCCCGGACAGGGGATACATGGCTACACCTTC.

With respect to this clonotype: A much bigger clone sits one base away, suggesting this may be a read error. The gene calls are TRBV7-8 and TRBJ2-7; 8 nucleotides match TRBD1. The germline CDR1 and CDR2 sequences are SGHVS and FQNEAQ. The CDR3 totals 16 residues. As DNA, the CDR3 is TGTGCCGGCAGCGCTAGACAGGGGCGGCCTTCCTACGAGCAGTACTTC. Its translation is CAGSARQGRPSYEQYF.

This clonotype came up many times. V usage is TRBV7-9 and J usage is TRBJ1-5; D is unresolved. V lost 1 base to trimming and J lost 0 bases, with 7 bases between them. The germline gives CDR1 SEHNR, CDR2 FQNEAQ (reference sequence). The CDR3 sequence is 15 residues long. CDR3 protein: CASSLDTDSNQPQHF. Here the CDR3 DNA reads TGTGCCAGCAGCTTAGACACTGATAGCAATCAGCCCCAGCATTTT.

This chain uses TRBV12-3 or TRBV12-4 with TRBJ2-5; 12 bases line up with TRBD2. CDR3 length: 15 residues. After removal of 7 bases from V and 5 bases from J, the junction contained 8 bases not matched to a gene. CDR3 coding DNA: TGTGCCAGCACCCTAGGGACTAGCGGGCGGGAGACCCAGTACTTC. This translates into CASTLGTSGRETQYF.

V gene TRBV29-1 combines with J gene TRBJ1-2; TRBD1 aligns across 8 bases. V shed 3 bases and J 4 bases; nucleotides not matched to a gene: 7. This CDR3 is 14 amino acids long. Germline values: CDR1 SQVTM, CDR2 ANQGSEA. The chain's CDR3 is CSVDFAGGSYGYTF. The CDR3 coding sequence is TGCAGCGTTGATTTCGCAGGGGGCAGCTATGGCTACACCTTC.

This clonotype was found many times. This sequence joins TRBV14 and TRBJ1-2, with a weak D call TRBD1 (5 bases). Germline assignment: CDR1 SGHDN and CDR2 FVKESK. Trimming stripped 5 bases from V and 4 bases from J, with 14 bases between. The CDR3 has 14 amino acids. The CDR3 is CASSSGTDLYGYTF. In DNA form, the CDR3 reads TGTGCCAGCAGCTCCGGGACGGACCTCTATGGCTACACCTTC.

At least ten counts were recorded for this clonotype. This rearrangement joins TRBV19 to TRBJ1-5; D remains unclear. Trimming cost V 11 bases and J 6 bases, with 17 bases left between them. The CDR3 totals 13 residues. Germline V lookup: CDR1 LNHDA, CDR2 SQIVND (reference sequence). The CDR3 loop is CAAAGGWSQPQHF. DNA of the CDR3: TGTGCCGCAGCGGGTGGTTGGAGTCAGCCCCAGCATTTT.

The CDR3 region is CASSVLREEGFYEQYF. CDR3 bases: TGTGCCAGCAGCGTTCTCCGGGAGGAAGGTTTCTACGAGCAGTACTTC. This chain joins TRBV7-9 and TRBJ2-7, with TRBD2 identical over 7 bases. The CDR3 spans 16 residues. V was clipped by 5 bases and J by 3 bases; unmatched bases: 13. CDR1 and CDR2 (germline): SEHNR, FQNEAQ (reference sequence).

The chain joins TRBV19 to TRBJ1-5; TRBD1 aligns across 7 bases. The CDR3 spans 14 residues. The junction had 2 bases not matched to a gene; V was cut back by 3 bases and J by 3 bases. Germline CDR1 is LNHDA and CDR2 is SQIVND (reference sequence). This chain's CDR3 is CASSIRGINQPQHF. In DNA form, the CDR3 reads TGTGCCAGTAGTATCAGGGGGATCAATCAGCCCCAGCATTTT.

V gene TRBV5-1 combines with J gene TRBJ2-7; D gene unclear. Germline assignment: CDR1 SGHRS and CDR2 YFSETQ. This CDR3 comprises 14 residues. Trimming removed 0 bases at V and 2 bases at J, with 9 bases between. The DNA of the CDR3 is TGCGCCAGCAGCTTGGGTACAAACACCTACGAGCAGTACTTC. Translating it yields CASSLGTNTYEQYF.

On this clonotype: At one end the junction does not follow the germline gene, possibly because of a read error. V and J are TRBV9 and TRBJ1-2; D is unresolved. The CDR3 sequence is 13 residues long. Looked up from germline, CDR1 is SGDLS and CDR2 is YYNGEE. DNA for the CDR3: TGCGCCAGCAGCCTATCGGAAAATTATGGCTACATCTTC. It is translated as CASSLSENYGYIF.